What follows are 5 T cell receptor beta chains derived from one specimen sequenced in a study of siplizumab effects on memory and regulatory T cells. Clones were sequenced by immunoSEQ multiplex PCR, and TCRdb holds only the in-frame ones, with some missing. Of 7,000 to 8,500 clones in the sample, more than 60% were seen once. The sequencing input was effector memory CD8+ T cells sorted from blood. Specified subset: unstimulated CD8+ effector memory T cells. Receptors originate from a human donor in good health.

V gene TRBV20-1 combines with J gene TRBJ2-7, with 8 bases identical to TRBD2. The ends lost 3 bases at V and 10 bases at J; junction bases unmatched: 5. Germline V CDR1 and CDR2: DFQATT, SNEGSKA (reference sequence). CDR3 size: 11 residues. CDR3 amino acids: CSASTGTSQYF. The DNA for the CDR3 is TGCAGTGCTAGCACCGGGACTAGTCAGTACTTC.

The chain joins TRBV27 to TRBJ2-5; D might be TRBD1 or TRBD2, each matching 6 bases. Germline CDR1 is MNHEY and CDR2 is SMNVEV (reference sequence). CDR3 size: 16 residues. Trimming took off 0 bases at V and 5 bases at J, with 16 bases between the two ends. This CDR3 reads CASSLSPGGDLETQYF. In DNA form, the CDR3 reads TGTGCCAGCAGTTTATCGCCCGGGGGCGATTTGGAGACCCAGTACTTC.

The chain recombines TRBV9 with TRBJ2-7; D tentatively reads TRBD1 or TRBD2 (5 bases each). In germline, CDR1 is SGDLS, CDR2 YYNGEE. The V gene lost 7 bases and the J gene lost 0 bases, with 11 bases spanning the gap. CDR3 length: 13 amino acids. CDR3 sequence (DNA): TGTGCCAGCTCCGGGACCAGCTCCTACGAGCAGTACTTC. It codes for CASSGTSSYEQYF.

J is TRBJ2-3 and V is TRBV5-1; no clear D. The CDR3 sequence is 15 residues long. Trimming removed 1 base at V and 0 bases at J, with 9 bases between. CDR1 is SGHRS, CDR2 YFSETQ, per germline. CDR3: CASSLHVRSTDTQYF. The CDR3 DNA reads TGCGCCAGCAGCTTGCACGTCCGAAGCACAGATACGCAGTATTTT.

The CDR3 sequence is CAGRPSGAQETQYF. The CDR3 DNA sequence: TGTGCCGGGAGACCCTCTGGAGCCCAAGAGACCCAGTACTTC. The V gene is TRBV6-1, the J gene TRBJ2-5, with D perhaps matching TRBD2 (5 bases). The CDR3 runs 14 residues. Per the germline V gene, CDR1 is MNHNS and CDR2 is SASEGT. Trimming pared 11 bases from V and 1 base from J, leaving 17 bases between.